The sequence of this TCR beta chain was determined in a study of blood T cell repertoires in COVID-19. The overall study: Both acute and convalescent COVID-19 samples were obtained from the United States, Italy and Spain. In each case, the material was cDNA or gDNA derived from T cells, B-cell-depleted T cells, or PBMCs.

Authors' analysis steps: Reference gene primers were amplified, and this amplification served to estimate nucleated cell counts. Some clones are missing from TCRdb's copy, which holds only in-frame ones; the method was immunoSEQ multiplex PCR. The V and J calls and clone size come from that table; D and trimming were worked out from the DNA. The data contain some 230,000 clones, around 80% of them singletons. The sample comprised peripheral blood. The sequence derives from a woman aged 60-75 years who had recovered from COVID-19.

In nucleotides, the CDR3 is TGTGCCAGCTCACCACAGACGAGGGATGGCTACACCTTC. Its translation is CASSPQTRDGYTF. The chain employs TRBV18 and TRBJ1-2; D unresolved. In germline, CDR1 is KGHSH, CDR2 LQKENI. The ends were cut back, 1 base at V and 6 bases at J, with 9 bases in the middle. This CDR3 has 13 residues. Variable domain in full (rest from reference TRBV18 and TRBJ1-2): NAGVMQNPRHLVRRRGQEARLRCSPMKGHSHVYWYRQLPEEGLKFMVYLQKENIIDESGMPKERFSAEFPKEGPSILRIQQVVRGDSAAYFCASSPQTRDGYTFGSGTRLTVV.